Listed below are T cell receptor beta chains from one sample, sequenced in a study of beta chain features in type 1 diabetes. Assay used: immunoSEQ multiplex PCR; TCRdb lists only in-frame clones, some missing. This sample has about 220,000 clones, with roughly a tenth found just once. The sample taken for sequencing was central memory CD4+ T cells from blood. The receptors come from a man between 18 and 35 years old in good health. Each CDR3 is given without its conserved first and last residue.

J gene: TRBJ1-1; V gene: TRBV5-6; CDR3 protein: ASSSTWVTREAEAF
J gene: TRBJ2-6; V gene: TRBV5-1; CDR3 protein: ASSLEQVSSGANVLT
J gene: TRBJ2-3; V gene: TRBV28; CDR3 protein: ASTASGMGQY
J gene: TRBJ2-7; V gene: TRBV7-2; CDR3 protein: ASSLDAGGFYEQY
J gene: TRBJ1-2; V gene: TRBV29-1; CDR3 protein: SVKPDRGPPSNYGYT
J gene: TRBJ1-1; V gene: TRBV2; CDR3 protein: ASRVDSNTEAF
J gene: TRBJ1-2; V gene: TRBV29-1; CDR3 protein: STWTANYGYT
J gene: TRBJ2-2; V gene: TRBV5-1; CDR3 protein: ASRLGLAVDTGELF
J gene: TRBJ2-1; V gene: TRBV5-6; CDR3 protein: ASRRTSGWHEQF
J gene: TRBJ1-4; V gene: TRBV25-1; CDR3 protein: ASSEMGATNEKLF
J gene: TRBJ1-2; V gene: TRBV25-1; CDR3 protein: ASSDRRVLYGYT
J gene: TRBJ2-1; V gene: TRBV7-9; CDR3 protein: ASSLDPGGFSYNEQF
J gene: TRBJ2-3; V gene: TRBV5-1; CDR3 protein: ASSQRTSDTDTQY
J gene: NA; V gene: TRBV4-3; CDR3 protein: ASSQTRISYEQY
J gene: TRBJ1-5; V gene: TRBV7-2; CDR3 protein: ASSSGLGNQPQH
J gene: TRBJ1-2; V gene: TRBV30; CDR3 protein: AWSVGAGYT
J gene: TRBJ2-7; V gene: TRBV10-3; CDR3 protein: AISPGTGSREQY
J gene: TRBJ1-5; V gene: TRBV6-5; CDR3 protein: ASGRGDQPQH
J gene: TRBJ2-3; V gene: TRBV21-1; CDR3 protein: ASSPRPRGPGFPDTQY
J gene: TRBJ2-1; V gene: TRBV7-2; CDR3 protein: ASSFVASNEQF
J gene: TRBJ2-7; V gene: TRBV9; CDR3 protein: ASSVGPNSDEQY
J gene: TRBJ2-3; V gene: TRBV4-3; CDR3 protein: ASSQVLGEDTQY
J gene: TRBJ1-3; V gene: TRBV7-9; CDR3 protein: ASSRDTSSGNTIY
J gene: TRBJ2-5; V gene: TRBV29-1; CDR3 protein: SIIGTVQETQY
J gene: TRBJ2-7; V gene: TRBV28; CDR3 protein: ASSSPGRAYEQY
J gene: TRBJ2-3; V gene: TRBV10-1; CDR3 protein: ASNDRWTTDTQY
J gene: TRBJ2-7; V gene: TRBV11-2; CDR3 protein: ASSATGSHEQY
J gene: TRBJ2-7; V gene: TRBV6-5; CDR3 protein: ASREGQGSYEQY
J gene: TRBJ2-4; V gene: TRBV6-4; CDR3 protein: ASIPPGAKNIQY
J gene: TRBJ2-1; V gene: TRBV18; CDR3 protein: ASSPPRQGVYNEQF
J gene: TRBJ2-7; V gene: TRBV7-8; CDR3 protein: ASSLSPSGVYEQY
J gene: TRBJ1-3; V gene: TRBV30; CDR3 protein: AWSSNQGRENTIY
J gene: TRBJ2-3; V gene: TRBV2; CDR3 protein: ASSSDRADTQY
J gene: TRBJ2-3; V gene: TRBV19; CDR3 protein: ASSIVGRGDTQY
J gene: TRBJ2-7; V gene: TRBV6-6; CDR3 protein: ASSPGDYEQY
J gene: TRBJ2-5; V gene: TRBV5-1; CDR3 protein: ASSSLAEETQY
J gene: TRBJ2-3; V gene: TRBV29-1; CDR3 protein: SVEGNLAGVVTDTQY
J gene: TRBJ2-3; V gene: TRBV25-1; CDR3 protein: ASSVPGTITDTQY
J gene: TRBJ2-7; V gene: TRBV29-1; CDR3 protein: SIKRGAVEQY
J gene: TRBJ2-1; V gene: TRBV30; CDR3 protein: AWSVISRKGQGLYYNEQF
J gene: TRBJ2-2; V gene: TRBV6-5; CDR3 protein: ASSPEDTYTGELF
J gene: TRBJ2-3; V gene: TRBV29-1; CDR3 protein: SVEGLAGGTDTQY
J gene: TRBJ2-7; V gene: TRBV9; CDR3 protein: ASSVSTSGALYEQY
J gene: TRBJ2-5; V gene: TRBV18; CDR3 protein: ASSPQETQY
J gene: TRBJ2-1; V gene: TRBV29-1; CDR3 protein: SVSLGLAGHEQF
J gene: TRBJ2-4; V gene: TRBV7-2; CDR3 protein: ASSLEANIQY
J gene: TRBJ2-7; V gene: TRBV2; CDR3 protein: ASSSGLRSYEQY
J gene: TRBJ2-7; V gene: TRBV7-2; CDR3 protein: ASSFGGREQY
J gene: TRBJ1-5; V gene: TRBV30; CDR3 protein: AWSVGTDQPQH
J gene: TRBJ2-7; V gene: TRBV19; CDR3 protein: ASSIVGTSYEQY
J gene: TRBJ2-2; V gene: TRBV25-1; CDR3 protein: ASTWDRGHPGELF
J gene: TRBJ2-5; V gene: TRBV5-4; CDR3 protein: ASSLERTGGETQY
J gene: TRBJ1-1; V gene: TRBV7-3; CDR3 protein: ASGTGLNTEAF
J gene: TRBJ2-5; V gene: TRBV11-2; CDR3 protein: ASSFSPDRRGQETQY
J gene: TRBJ2-2; V gene: TRBV5-1; CDR3 protein: ASSLGQNTGELF
J gene: TRBJ2-5; V gene: TRBV28; CDR3 protein: ASTGQRTQY
J gene: TRBJ2-2; V gene: TRBV29-1; CDR3 protein: SALRGTNTGELF